This entry lists 31 T cell receptor beta chains sequenced from one sample in a study of T-cell memory formation after mild COVID-19. MiXCR, run by TCRdb on the 5' RACE reads, gives a single entry per CDR3 protein. The data show under 600,000 distinct CDR3 sequences, less than 25% seen once. Material for sequencing was PBMCs or a T cell subset sorted from them (not recorded which). The receptors shown here come from an adult woman who had mild COVID-19 (a few samples of this study predate the infection). Cell type and time point are not known.

This chain connects TRBV28 to TRBJ2-2; 7 nucleotides match TRBD1. This CDR3 spans 12 amino acids. Germline V CDR1 and CDR2: MDHEN, SYDVKM. V was clipped by 5 bases and J by 9 bases; unmatched bases: 3. CDR3 in amino acids: CASSLGQWELFF. CDR3 in DNA: TGTGCCAGCAGTCTGGGACAGTGGGAGCTGTTTTTT.

This clonotype has more than one count but fewer than ten. CDR3 region: CASLLGTSGNTIYF. For the CDR3, the DNA is TGTGCCAGCCTTCTCGGGACATCTGGAAACACCATATATTTT. The rearrangement links TRBV12-3 or TRBV12-4 to TRBJ1-3; tentative D call: TRBD1 (6 bases). This CDR3 has 14 amino acids. The V end was cut by 8 bases, the J end by 1 base, with 12 bases between.

At least ten counts were recorded for this clonotype. The genes are TRBV18 and TRBJ1-5, with a possible D match to TRBD1 (6 bases). This CDR3 spans 16 amino acids. Deletions cut 3 bases from V and 3 bases from J, with 15 bases between. Germline V gives CDR1 KGHSH, CDR2 LQKENI. CDR3 nucleotides: TGTGCCAGCTCACCCCCTGGCAGGGGTAACAATCAGCCCCAGCATTTT. It yields the protein CASSPPGRGNNQPQHF.

This clonotype was counted many times. The rearrangement joins TRBV7-2 to TRBJ2-1; no definite D call. This CDR3 has 15 residues. Germline V CDR1 and CDR2: SGHTA, FQGNSA. Deletions cut 1 base from V and 0 bases from J, with 7 bases between. CDR3 sequence (DNA): TGTGCCAGCAGCTTAGACTATACCTCCTACAATGAGCAGTTCTTC. This sequence encodes CASSLDYTSYNEQFF.

The chain recombines TRBV7-8 with TRBJ1-5; D ambiguous. V was trimmed by 5 bases and J by 4 bases, leaving 12 bases between them. This CDR3 has 14 residues. The germline V gene encodes CDR1 SGHVS and CDR2 FQNEAQ. For the CDR3, the DNA is TGTGCCAGCAGCGCGGATAGGGAGAATCAGCCCCAGCATTTT. This encodes CASSADRENQPQHF. The whole variable domain, filled in from reference TRBV7-8 and TRBJ1-5, reads GAGVSQSPRYKVAKRGQDVALRCDPISGHVSLFWYQQALGQGPEFLTYFQNEAQLDKSGLPSDRFFAERPEGSVSTLKIQRTQQEDSAVYLCASSADRENQPQHFGDGTRLSIL.

V and J are TRBV2 and TRBJ1-1; weak D call: TRBD1 (5 bases). From germline, CDR1 is SNHLY and CDR2 FYNNEI. Deletions cut 6 bases from V and 1 base from J, with 12 bases between. The CDR3 sequence is 14 residues long. The CDR3 nucleotides read TGTGCCAGCAGGAGGGGCGGGAAGAACACTGAAGCTTTCTTT. Translated, it gives CASRRGGKNTEAFF.

The rearrangement joins TRBV18 to TRBJ1-1; D is uncertain. This CDR3 contains 13 residues. Germline lookup yields CDR1 KGHSH and CDR2 LQKENI. Trimming removed 5 bases at V and 4 bases at J, with 11 bases between. As DNA, the CDR3 is TGTGCCAGCTCAGGTACAATGGGCACTGAAGCTTTCTTT. Its translation: CASSGTMGTEAFF. The whole variable domain, remainder taken from reference TRBV18 and TRBJ1-1, is NAGVMQNPRHLVRRRGQEARLRCSPMKGHSHVYWYRQLPEEGLKFMVYLQKENIIDESGMPKERFSAEFPKEGPSILRIQQVVRGDSAAYFCASSGTMGTEAFFGQGTRLTVV.

The rearrangement uses TRBV6-1 and TRBJ1-1; 9 bases agree with TRBD1. This CDR3 region has 13 residues. Germline-derived CDR1 and CDR2 are MNHNS and SASEGT. J lost 5 bases, V lost 4 bases, and 2 bases had no gene match. The CDR3 protein is CASSGGQGTEAFF. The CDR3, as DNA: TGTGCCAGCAGTGGGGGACAGGGTACTGAAGCTTTCTTT.

The CDR3 reads CASSADREHYGYTF. Written as DNA, the CDR3 is TGTGCCAGCAGCGCGGACAGGGAGCACTATGGCTACACCTTC. The gene calls are TRBV9 and TRBJ1-2; 8 bases are a match to TRBD1. The CDR3 consists of 14 residues. Per germline, CDR1 SGDLS and CDR2 YYNGEE. The ends lost 3 bases at V and 3 bases at J; junction bases unmatched: 4.

V usage is TRBV27 and J usage is TRBJ2-3; D not certain. Trimming left V 6 bases short and J 6 bases short, with 22 bases between. The CDR3 runs 16 residues. Germline V lookup: CDR1 MNHEY, CDR2 SMNVEV (reference sequence). The CDR3 reads CASSPSLAVPEDTQYF. CDR3 nucleotide sequence: TGTGCCAGCAGCCCATCGCTGGCAGTCCCGGAGGATACGCAGTATTTT.

This clonotype came up a few times. The V and J genes are TRBV11-3 and TRBJ1-1; D perhaps matches TRBD1 (5 bases). The CDR3 totals 17 residues. Trimming took off 5 bases at V and 6 bases at J, with 25 bases between the two ends. Germline lookup yields CDR1 SGHNT and CDR2 YENEEA. The CDR3 nucleotides are TGTGCCAGCAGCCCCCCCAGGATGAGAGGGGAACCCCCTGAAGCTTTCTTT. Translating it yields CASSPPRMRGEPPEAFF. The variable domain in full, completed from reference TRBV11-3 and TRBJ1-1, reads EAGVVQSPRYKIIEKKQPVAFWCNPISGHNTLYWYLQNLGQGPELLIRYENEEAVDDSQLPKDRFSAERLKGVDSTLKIQPAELGDSAVYLCASSPPRMRGEPPEAFFGQGTRLTVV.

This clonotype was counted between two and nine times. The chain links TRBV20-1 to TRBJ1-2; 9 bases fit TRBD1. Unmatched junction bases numbered 8, after V lost 6 bases and J lost 6 bases. Looked up from germline, CDR1 is DFQATT and CDR2 is SNEGSKA (reference sequence). The CDR3 is made up of 13 amino acids. CDR3 region: CSAPPTGGHGYTF. The CDR3 DNA follows: TGCAGTGCCCCCCCGACAGGGGGTCATGGCTACACCTTC.

This rearrangement joins TRBV20-1 to TRBJ2-1; D is perhaps TRBD2 (5 bases). Between the trimmed V and J ends, which lost 0 bases and 7 bases, there was a span of 10 bases. This CDR3 is 13 amino acids long. The germline CDR1 and CDR2 sequences are DFQATT and SNEGSKA (reference sequence). The CDR3 region is CSARENSANEQFF. The CDR3 region has the DNA TGCAGTGCTAGAGAGAATAGCGCAAATGAGCAGTTCTTC.

V gene TRBV12-3 or TRBV12-4 combines with J gene TRBJ2-1; 7 nucleotides align to TRBD1. This CDR3 contains 15 residues. V shed 5 bases, J shed 4 bases, and the junction held 8 bases outside the gene matches. The CDR3 spells CASSPPGQPYNEQFF. CDR3 sequence (DNA): TGTGCCAGCAGTCCTCCGGGACAGCCTTACAATGAGCAGTTCTTC.

The rearrangement uses TRBV18 and TRBJ2-1, with 12 bases identical to TRBD2. CDR3 size: 18 residues. The trim removed 3 bases at V and 5 bases at J, leaving 11 bases unmatched. Germline V gene sequence: CDR1 KGHSH, CDR2 LQKENI. CDR3 coding DNA: TGTGCCAGCTCACCCTACTTAGGACTAGCGGGGAACAACAATGAGCAGTTCTTC. It specifies CASSPYLGLAGNNNEQFF. Complete variable domain (other parts from reference TRBV18 and TRBJ2-1): NAGVMQNPRHLVRRRGQEARLRCSPMKGHSHVYWYRQLPEEGLKFMVYLQKENIIDESGMPKERFSAEFPKEGPSILRIQQVVRGDSAAYFCASSPYLGLAGNNNEQFFGPGTRLTVL.

The rearrangement links TRBV5-1 to TRBJ2-2; TRBD1 matches at 9 bases. The CDR3 extends over 17 amino acids. J was trimmed by 0 bases and V by 4 bases; bases with no gene match: 7. From germline, CDR1 is SGHRS and CDR2 YFSETQ. CDR3 in amino acids: CASSGWTGVSNTGELFF. CDR3 DNA sequence: TGCGCCAGCAGCGGGTGGACAGGGGTTTCGAACACCGGGGAGCTGTTTTTT.

The chain links TRBV7-9 to TRBJ2-2; the D gene is possibly TRBD1 (6 bases). V was clipped by 4 bases and J by 3 bases, with 15 bases between them. The CDR3 covers 16 residues. Germline CDR1 is SEHNR and CDR2 is FQNEAQ (reference sequence). CDR3: CASSSQGTVDTGELFF. As DNA, the CDR3 is TGTGCCAGCAGCTCACAGGGAACCGTGGACACCGGGGAGCTGTTTTTT.

This clonotype appeared once. V usage is TRBV10-3 and J usage is TRBJ1-5; D ambiguous. Trimming removed 2 bases from V and 4 bases from J, with 9 bases in between. This CDR3 is 14 amino acids long. Germline-derived CDR1 and CDR2 are ENHRY and SYGVKD. The CDR3 nucleotides read TGTGCCATCAGTGAGGTACCAGGAAATCAGCCCCAGCATTTT. It yields the protein CAISEVPGNQPQHF.

This chain joins TRBV7-3 and TRBJ2-3; D unresolved. This CDR3 comprises 13 residues. V lost 5 bases to trimming and J lost 2 bases, with 8 bases between them. Germline-derived CDR1 and CDR2 are SGHTA and FQGTGA. CDR3 sequence (DNA): TGTGCCAGCAGCAGTGAAAACACAGATACGCAGTATTTT. Amino acid sequence: CASSSENTDTQYF.

The CDR3 coding sequence is TGCAGTGCTTCGGGGGTACCGAGAGCGGGCCCTACCTACAATGAGCAGTTCTTC. Encoded protein: CSASGVPRAGPTYNEQFF. This chain links TRBV20-1 with TRBJ2-1; a weak D match, TRBD2 (6 bases). V was cut by 5 bases and J by 2 bases, with 25 bases left in between. Germline CDR1 reads DFQATT; CDR2 reads SNEGSKA (reference sequence). The CDR3 runs 18 residues.

This clonotype was counted a single time. The chain combines TRBV4-3 with TRBJ1-6; no clear D gene. The CDR3 sequence is 14 residues long. Trimming took off 5 bases at V and 8 bases at J, with 13 bases between the two ends. Per germline, CDR1 LGHNA and CDR2 YSLEER. CDR3 protein: CASSEGVRDSPLHF. Written as DNA, the CDR3 is TGCGCCAGCAGCGAAGGAGTTAGGGATTCACCCCTCCACTTT.

This clonotype was counted a few times. The V call is TRBV29-1, the J call TRBJ1-2; tentative D call: TRBD1 (5 bases). This CDR3 has 14 residues. Looked up from germline, CDR1 is SQVTM and CDR2 is ANQGSEA. V was pared by 6 bases and J by 2 bases, with 16 bases between. CDR3 in amino acids: CSVGTGTQNYGYTF. The CDR3 DNA is TGCAGCGTGGGGACCGGGACCCAGAACTATGGCTACACCTTC.

This clonotype was detected a few times. The chain has TRBV4-3 and TRBJ1-1; D unresolved. Trimming removed 1 base at V and 1 base at J, with 7 bases between. CDR3 size: 14 residues. Germline CDR1 reads LGHNA; CDR2 reads YSLEER. The CDR3, as DNA: TGCGCCAGCAGCCAAGTCTGGCAGAACACTGAAGCTTTCTTT. Its protein is CASSQVWQNTEAFF.

This clonotype has just a few counts. The chain employs TRBV7-8 and TRBJ2-3; 8 nucleotides align to TRBD2. The CDR3 is made up of 16 amino acids. CDR1 SGHVS and CDR2 FQNEAQ come from the germline V gene. With 4 bases clipped from V and 7 bases from J, the junction kept 13 bases outside the gene matches. In DNA, the CDR3 is TGTGCCAGCAGCTCATCCAGGACTAGCCCAGCAAATACGCAGTATTTT. Translation gives CASSSSRTSPANTQYF.

The CDR3 here is CATGLAGAEQYF. CDR3 nucleotides: TGTGCCACGGGACTAGCGGGGGCCGAGCAGTACTTC. V usage is TRBV10-3 and J usage is TRBJ2-7; 14 bases map to TRBD2. J gave up 6 bases and V 10 bases, and 2 bases lay outside the gene matches. The CDR3 spans 12 residues. Germline assignment: CDR1 ENHRY and CDR2 SYGVKD.

V and J are TRBV2 and TRBJ2-5; 8 bases map to TRBD2. Germline V lookup: CDR1 SNHLY, CDR2 FYNNEI. With V trimmed by 6 bases and J by 7 bases, 1 base remained unmatched. CDR3 size: 11 residues. The CDR3 nucleotides are TGTGCCAGCAGCCGGGGGGGGACCCAGTACTTC. It specifies CASSRGGTQYF.

V gene TRBV5-6 combines with J gene TRBJ2-7, with 9 bases that match TRBD2. Unmatched junction bases numbered 11, after V lost 1 base and J lost 3 bases. Germline V gene lookup returns CDR1 SGHDT and CDR2 YYEEEE. This CDR3 spans 17 amino acids. Written as DNA, the CDR3 is TGTGCCAGCAGCTTGCGTTGGGTAGCGGGAGCCCTCTACGAGCAGTACTTC. This translates into CASSLRWVAGALYEQYF.

The rearrangement uses TRBV12-3 or TRBV12-4 and TRBJ2-1; a possible D gene is TRBD2 (6 bases). V lost 4 bases to trimming and J lost 2 bases, with 12 bases between them. The CDR3 sequence is 15 residues long. CDR3 in DNA: TGTGCCAGCAGTTCCCGGGACTTACCCTACAATGAGCAGTTCTTC. As protein: CASSSRDLPYNEQFF.

This sequence joins TRBV12-3 or TRBV12-4 and TRBJ1-1; 12 bases are shared with TRBD1. The CDR3 has 20 amino acids. V was clipped by 6 bases and J by 0 bases; unmatched bases: 17. CDR3 sequence: CASRGSGTGGFWGVNTEAFF. DNA for the CDR3: TGTGCCAGCAGGGGCTCCGGGACAGGGGGCTTTTGGGGCGTGAACACTGAAGCTTTCTTT.

This chain joins TRBV5-1 and TRBJ2-2; D is perhaps TRBD1 or TRBD2 (5 bases each). This CDR3 contains 16 residues. CDR1 and CDR2 from the germline V gene are SGHRS and YFSETQ. Deletions cut 0 bases from V and 4 bases from J, with 13 bases between. The CDR3 loop reads CASSLAGTWGTGELFF. CDR3 nucleotides: TGCGCCAGCAGCTTGGCCGGGACCTGGGGCACCGGGGAGCTGTTTTTT.

The chain links TRBV7-9 to TRBJ1-3; D not resolved. CDR1 is SEHNR, CDR2 FQNEAQ, per germline (reference sequence). The V gene lost 2 bases and the J gene lost 0 bases, with 8 bases spanning the gap. The CDR3 is made up of 15 amino acids. CDR3 nucleotide sequence: TGTGCCAGCAGCTTAACGGTTGACTCTGGAAACACCATATATTTT. Protein sequence: CASSLTVDSGNTIYF. The variable domain in full, completed from reference TRBV7-9 and TRBJ1-3, reads DTGVSQNPRHKITKRGQNVTFRCDPISEHNRLYWYRQTLGQGPEFLTYFQNEAQLEKSRLLSDRFSAERPKGSFSTLEIQRTEQGDSAMYLCASSLTVDSGNTIYFGEGSWLTVV.